This T cell receptor (beta chain) was documented in a study of human T cells and chemical hapten exposure. Whole-study findings and limits: No change in TCRs above 1 in 1000 frequency was produced by DPC sensitization.

This clonotype has just a few counts. Antigen specificity is unknown. Noted time point: patch test 3, about 24 weeks after DPC sensitization. Described treatment: therapeutic diphenylcyclopropenone sensitization with weekly scalp DPC. Each patch test followed a blood draw. TCRdb re-analysed the RACE reads in MiXCR, keeping a single row per CDR3 protein. The data contain more than 150,000 distinct CDR3 sequences, around 25% of them singletons. Germline assignment: CDR1 SGHNT and CDR2 YENEEA. Trimming took 3 bases from V and 4 from J, leaving 11 bases between them. This CDR3 spans 14 amino acids. This clonotype was sampled from a woman aged 40-49 years with alopecia areata. Some clones in this sample may be carry-over from other donors' samples. The genes are TRBV11-3 and TRBJ2-3; D is possibly TRBD1 (6 bases). The specimen comprised whole blood, sampled in connection with sensitization to the hapten diphenylcyclopropenone (DPC). The CDR3 loop is CASSFGRGADTQYF. CDR3 coding DNA: TGTGCCAGCAGCTTTGGCAGGGGTGCAGATACGCAGTATTTT.